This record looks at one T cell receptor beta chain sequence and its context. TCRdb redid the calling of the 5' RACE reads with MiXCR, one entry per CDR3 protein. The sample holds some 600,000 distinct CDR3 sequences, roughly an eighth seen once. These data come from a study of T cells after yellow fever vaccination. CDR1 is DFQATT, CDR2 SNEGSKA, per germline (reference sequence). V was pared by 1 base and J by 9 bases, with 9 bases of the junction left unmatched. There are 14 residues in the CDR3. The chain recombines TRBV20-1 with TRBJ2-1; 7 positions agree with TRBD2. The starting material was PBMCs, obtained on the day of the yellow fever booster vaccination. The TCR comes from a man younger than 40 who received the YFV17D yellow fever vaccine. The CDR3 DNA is TGCAGTGCTAGAGGACCAGCGGGAATTAGTGAGCAGTTCTTC. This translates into CSARGPAGISEQFF.